The 30 T cell receptor beta chains in this list originate from one sample, sequenced in a study of blood T cells in healthy people across ages. A second about 7 to 11 cycle PCR used barcoded and J-beta primers. Each CDR3 protein is one row after TCRdb ran MiXCR on the 5' RACE reads. The sample carries 1,500,000 or so distinct CDR3 sequences, roughly 64% recorded once. Sequenced input: blood. All receptors come from a man between 18 and 29 years old in good health.

V gene TRBV21-1 combines with J gene TRBJ2-5. TRBV21-1 is assigned pseudogene status. The CDR3 consists of 16 residues. The CDR3 sequence is CASSKICRGFQETQYF. In nucleotides, the CDR3 is TGTGCCAGCAGCAAAATTTGTAGAGGTTTCCAAGAGACCCAGTACTTC.

The chain combines TRBV6-6 with TRBJ2-7, with 8 bases aligning to TRBD2. V was clipped by 9 bases and J by 4 bases; unmatched bases: 20. The CDR3 totals 17 residues. Germline V gives CDR1 MNHNY, CDR2 SVGAGI (reference sequence). The CDR3 region is CASSHSRGGAKWYEQYF. For the CDR3, the DNA is TGTGCCAGTAGCCACTCCCGGGGGGGGGCGAAATGGTACGAGCAGTACTTC.

On this clonotype: This could be a read error, since a much larger clone is one nucleotide away. The CDR3 here is CASSPYGGAQFF. The CDR3 DNA reads TGTGCCAGCAGCCCTTACGGAGGCGCGCAGTTCTTC. V and J are TRBV12-3 or TRBV12-4 and TRBJ2-1; a possible D gene is TRBD2 (5 bases). The CDR3 sequence is 12 residues long. V lost 6 bases and J 12 bases, leaving 15 bases between the germline ends.

V and J are TRBV4-3 and TRBJ2-2; possible D gene TRBD2, 6 bases. CDR3 length equals 15 residues. The germline V gene has CDR1 LGHNA and CDR2 YSLEER. Trimming took 1 base from V and 4 from J, leaving 10 bases between them. CDR3 in DNA: TGCGCCAGCAGCCAAGTGACTAGTTCCACCGGGGAGCTGTTTTTT. Amino acid sequence: CASSQVTSSTGELFF.

This clonotype showed up just a few times. The chain uses TRBV6-5 and TRBJ2-6; tentatively, D is TRBD2 (7 bases). Germline V gene lookup returns CDR1 MNHEY and CDR2 SVGAGI. The CDR3 contains 17 residues. Trimming stripped 2 bases from V and 0 bases from J, with 11 bases between. CDR3 sequence: CASSYRGGSSGANVLTF. CDR3 in DNA: TGTGCCAGCAGTTACAGGGGGGGATCCTCTGGGGCCAACGTCCTGACTTTC.

The CDR3 region has the DNA TGCAGTGCTAGAGTTCCGACTAGCGGGGCTTACAATGAGCAGTACTTC. Protein: CSARVPTSGAYNEQYF. The J gene is TRBJ2-7, the V gene TRBV20-1; TRBD2 matches 11 bases. The ends lost 1 base at V and 7 bases at J; junction bases unmatched: 12. Per germline, CDR1 DFQATT and CDR2 SNEGSKA (reference sequence). This CDR3 region has 16 residues.

The gene calls are TRBV2 and TRBJ1-3; D is unresolved. V was cut by 0 bases and J by 0 bases, with 6 bases left in between. Germline values: CDR1 SNHLY, CDR2 FYNNEI. This CDR3 is built from 15 residues. The CDR3 DNA follows: TGTGCCAGCAGTGAAGCAGGGCTCTCTGGAAACACCATATATTTT. Translating it yields CASSEAGLSGNTIYF.

J is TRBJ2-5 and V is TRBV7-9; D ambiguous. The better agreement between TRBJ2-7 and the DNA end casts doubt on the J call. This CDR3 contains 11 residues. Germline assignment: CDR1 SEHNR and CDR2 FQNEAQ (reference sequence). CDR3 protein: CASSFLSEQYF. DNA of the CDR3: TGTGCCAGCAGCTTCTTATCCGAGCAGTACTTC.

This chain connects TRBV27 to TRBJ2-3; D is tentatively TRBD1 or TRBD2 (5 bases each). Germline-derived CDR1 and CDR2 are MNHEY and SMNVEV (reference sequence). Trimming shortened V by 2 bases and J by 3 bases, and 12 bases separated the two germline ends. This CDR3 has 15 residues. The CDR3 nucleotides read TGTGCCAGCAGTTTAGGGACCGTTCCTACAGATACGCAGTATTTT. This encodes CASSLGTVPTDTQYF.

The rearrangement joins TRBV7-9 to TRBJ1-3; 9 positions match TRBD1. This CDR3 spans 16 amino acids. Unmatched junction bases numbered 3, after V lost 3 bases and J lost 0 bases. Germline assignment: CDR1 SEHNR and CDR2 FQNEAQ (reference sequence). CDR3 nucleotide sequence: TGTGCCAGCAGCTTGGGGACAGGGATCTCTGGAAACACCATATATTTT. The encoded protein is CASSLGTGISGNTIYF. Using reference TRBV7-9 and TRBJ1-3 for the parts outside the CDR3, the full variable domain is DTGVSQNPRHKITKRGQNVTFRCDPISEHNRLYWYRQTLGQGPEFLTYFQNEAQLEKSRLLSDRFSAERPKGSFSTLEIQRTEQGDSAMYLCASSLGTGISGNTIYFGEGSWLTVV.

The chain uses TRBV10-3 and TRBJ2-5; 7 bases align to TRBD2. CDR1 ENHRY and CDR2 SYGVKD come from the germline V gene. The CDR3 totals 16 residues. V was pared by 6 bases and J by 2 bases, with 12 bases of the junction left unmatched. The CDR3 DNA reads as TGTGCCATCAGCCCCCAAAGGGCTAGCGGACAAGAGACCCAGTACTTC. Amino acid sequence: CAISPQRASGQETQYF.

This chain connects TRBV6-5 to TRBJ2-3, with 7 bases identical to TRBD1. The CDR3 spans 16 residues. Germline V CDR1 and CDR2: MNHEY, SVGAGI. Trimming at V came to 6 bases and at J to 3 bases, leaving 12 bases not matched to a gene. CDR3 amino acids: CASSPRQGSITDTQYF. CDR3 DNA: TGTGCCAGCAGCCCCCGACAGGGCTCGATAACAGATACGCAGTATTTT.

The V call is TRBV5-1, the J call TRBJ2-1; D gene ambiguous. This CDR3 has 12 amino acids. V lost 3 bases to trimming and J lost 10 bases, with 11 bases between them. In germline, CDR1 is SGHRS, CDR2 YFSETQ. This chain's CDR3 is CASSYSATEQFF. CDR3 DNA: TGCGCCAGCAGCTATTCCGCGACAGAGCAGTTCTTC. Supplemented by reference TRBV5-1 and TRBJ2-1, the full variable domain reads KAGVTQTPRYLIKTRGQQVTLSCSPISGHRSVSWYQQTPGQGLQFLFEYFSETQRNKGNFPGRFSGRQFSNSRSEMNVSTLELGDSALYLCASSYSATEQFFGPGTRLTVL.

The chain uses TRBV29-1 and TRBJ2-1; D remains ambiguous. Trimming took off 5 bases at V and 15 bases at J, with 14 bases between the two ends. There are 10 residues in the CDR3. Germline lookup yields CDR1 SQVTM and CDR2 ANQGSEA. The CDR3 DNA is TGCAGCGTTCACGCGGAGCATCCGTTCTTC. This codes for CSVHAEHPFF.

The genes are TRBV3-1 and TRBJ2-1, with 10 bases that match TRBD2. With V trimmed by 0 bases and J by 5 bases, 10 bases remained unmatched. This CDR3 is built from 18 residues. Per the germline V gene, CDR1 is LGHDT and CDR2 is YNNKEL (reference sequence). In DNA form, the CDR3 reads TGTGCCAGCAGCCAAGACGGGGTAGGGACTAGCGTTAACAATGAGCAGTTCTTC. The encoded protein is CASSQDGVGTSVNNEQFF.

The chain employs TRBV28 and TRBJ2-1; 15 nucleotides match TRBD2. CDR1 and CDR2 (germline): MDHEN, SYDVKM. CDR3 length equals 17 residues. V gave up 5 bases and J gave up 4 bases; unmatched junction bases: 6. The CDR3 loop reads CASSRPGTSGGYNEQFF. CDR3 in DNA: TGTGCCAGCAGTCGCCCCGGGACTAGCGGGGGGTACAATGAGCAGTTCTTC.

The chain joins TRBV4-1 to TRBJ1-4, with 7 bases aligning to TRBD1. V lost 0 bases and J lost 7; bases outside the gene matches: 8. Germline CDR1 and CDR2: MGHRA and YSYEKL. This CDR3 contains 16 residues. CDR3 nucleotide sequence: TGCGCCAGCAGCCAAGAAGCAACAGGGGCTAGTGAAAAACTGTTTTTT. It yields the protein CASSQEATGASEKLFF.

J is TRBJ1-1 and V is TRBV6-2 or TRBV6-3; possibly TRBD1 for D (5 bases). This CDR3 spans 14 amino acids. V lost 2 bases and J 5 bases, leaving 12 bases between the germline ends. The germline V gene encodes CDR1 MNHEY and CDR2 SVGEGT. The CDR3 coding sequence is TGTGCCAGCAGTTACCTGGGGCGAGAAACTGAAGCTTTCTTT. Encoded protein: CASSYLGRETEAFF.

This rearrangement joins TRBV5-1 to TRBJ2-5; 7 bases are a match to TRBD2. V shed 5 bases, J shed 2 bases, and the junction held 6 bases outside the gene matches. The CDR3 is made up of 14 amino acids. Germline CDR1 is SGHRS and CDR2 is YFSETQ. CDR3 protein: CASRSGTNQETQYF. CDR3 nucleotides: TGCGCCAGCAGGTCCGGGACTAATCAAGAGACCCAGTACTTC.

The gene calls are TRBV7-2 and TRBJ2-1; no reliable D call. Deletions cut 1 base from V and 10 bases from J, with 5 bases between. The CDR3 totals 11 residues. Germline V gene lookup returns CDR1 SGHTA and CDR2 FQGNSA. The CDR3 is CASSLVWEQFF. The CDR3 nucleotides read TGTGCCAGCAGCTTAGTTTGGGAGCAGTTCTTC.

This chain joins TRBV5-1 and TRBJ1-6, with D uncertain. Germline CDR1 reads SGHRS; CDR2 reads YFSETQ. The germline V and J ends were trimmed by 1 base and 7 bases, with 15 bases remaining between them. This CDR3 contains 16 residues. The CDR3, as DNA: TGCGCCAGCAGCTTGTCATGGCAGATTGGGAATTCACCCCTCCACTTT. Translation: CASSLSWQIGNSPLHF.

This clonotype has a handful of counts. The rearrangement links TRBV6-2 or TRBV6-3 to TRBJ2-3; 10 bases are a match to TRBD1. CDR3 length equals 12 residues. J gave up 14 bases and V 6 bases, and 8 bases lay outside the gene matches. CDR1 is MNHEY and CDR2 is SVGEGT in the germline V gene. CDR3 bases: TGTGCCAGCAGCAAATTCCGGGACAGGGGGTATTTT. Translation: CASSKFRDRGYF.

V is TRBV11-2 and J is TRBJ2-4; TRBD2 matches 12 bases. Germline CDR1 is SGHAT and CDR2 is FQNNGV. V lost 5 bases, J lost 0 bases, and 14 bases stayed unmatched. This CDR3 has 20 residues. DNA for the CDR3: TGTGCCAGCAGCCCCACCCCGAGGACTAGCGGGGCACTAGCCAAAAACATTCAGTACTTC. This sequence encodes CASSPTPRTSGALAKNIQYF. The entire variable domain, with the rest obtained from reference TRBV11-2 and TRBJ2-4, is as follows: EAGVAQSPRYKIIEKRQSVAFWCNPISGHATLYWYQQILGQGPKLLIQFQNNGVVDDSQLPKDRFSAERLKGVDSTLKIQPAKLEDSAVYLCASSPTPRTSGALAKNIQYFGAGTRLSVL.

The chain is built from TRBV21-1 and TRBJ2-6. TRBV21-1 is tagged as a pseudogene. The length of the CDR3 is 18 residues. The CDR3 spells CASSNCKGKGSGANVLTF. The CDR3 nucleotides are TGTGCCAGCAGCAATTGTAAGGGAAAGGGCTCTGGGGCCAACGTCCTGACTTTC.

J is TRBJ2-1 and V is TRBV20-1; 7 nucleotides agree with TRBD2. This CDR3 is built from 15 residues. J lost 2 bases, V lost 6 bases, and 10 bases had no gene match. CDR1 is DFQATT, CDR2 SNEGSKA, per germline (reference sequence). CDR3 amino acids: CSARPGGGPYNEQFF. CDR3 nucleotides: TGCAGTGCCAGGCCGGGGGGAGGGCCCTACAATGAGCAGTTCTTC.

This clonotype is a singleton in its sample. This chain connects TRBV11-3 to TRBJ2-1; 7 bases fit TRBD1. V gave up 3 bases and J gave up 7 bases; unmatched junction bases: 15. The germline CDR1 and CDR2 sequences are SGHNT and YENEEA. The CDR3 totals 17 residues. The CDR3 nucleotides read TGTGCCAGCAGCTTGACAGGGTGGGCATCAAGTACTAATGAGCAGTTCTTC. Amino acids: CASSLTGWASSTNEQFF.

The CDR3 reads CATKLNEKLFF. In DNA, the CDR3 is TGTGCCACCAAGCTTAATGAAAAACTGTTTTTT. The chain couples TRBV24-1 to TRBJ1-4, with D unresolved. This CDR3 has 11 residues. CDR1 and CDR2 from the germline V gene are KGHDR and SFDVKD. Trimming shortened V by 8 bases and J by 4 bases, and 4 bases separated the two germline ends.

V usage is TRBV7-8 and J usage is TRBJ2-1; 11 bases match TRBD2. Germline trimming cut 0 bases from V and 9 bases from J; bases unmatched to any gene: 10. Germline-derived CDR1 and CDR2 are SGHVS and FQNEAQ. The CDR3 has 17 amino acids. The CDR3 protein is CASSLAFSGGASFEQFF. CDR3 nucleotide sequence: TGTGCCAGCAGCTTAGCTTTTAGCGGGGGGGCGTCTTTTGAGCAGTTCTTC.

The gene calls are TRBV12-3 or TRBV12-4 and TRBJ2-7, with 11 bases aligning to TRBD2. V lost 5 bases to trimming and J lost 7 bases; unmatched junction nucleotides: 16. The CDR3 runs to 17 residues. CDR3 residues: CASSPTSGRSGYNEQYF. In DNA, the CDR3 is TGTGCCAGCAGTCCAACTAGCGGGAGATCTGGCTACAATGAGCAGTACTTC.

V gene TRBV4-2 combines with J gene TRBJ1-2; perhaps TRBD1 as D (6 bases). Germline V gene data show CDR1 as LGHNA and CDR2 as YNFKEQ. V lost 0 bases, J lost 6 bases, and 11 bases lay in between. This CDR3 comprises 14 residues. The CDR3 bases are TGTGCCAGCAGCCAAGATCCGGGGGCACATGGCTACACCTTC. Encoded protein: CASSQDPGAHGYTF.